This is a list of T cell receptor beta chains from one sample in a study of blood T cell repertoires in COVID-19. Some clones are missing from TCRdb's copy, which holds only in-frame ones; the method was immunoSEQ multiplex PCR. In the table there are approximately 270,000 clones, approximately 83% of which are singletons. Sequencing was carried out using peripheral blood. The receptors shown here come from a woman between 65 and 79 years old with acute or convalescent COVID-19. Both conserved end residues are part of each CDR3. Each record gives: clone size, V gene, D gene, CDR3 protein. A D gene is named only where the DNA matches it firmly. Expanded clones get a size class; other rows say once, few or many, or leave the size out.

abundance: once
v_gene: TRBV18
d_gene: NA
CDR3aa: CASSRAGDSSYEQYF

abundance: NA
v_gene: TRBV3-1/TRBV3-2
d_gene: NA
CDR3aa: CASSQAAVKIYNEQFF

abundance: NA
v_gene: TRBV5-6
d_gene: TRBD1
CDR3aa: CASSAYRGTGELFF

abundance: NA
v_gene: TRBV6-5
d_gene: TRBD1
CDR3aa: CASRGQGIYNEQFF

abundance: few
v_gene: TRBV19
d_gene: NA
CDR3aa: CASSPPGGLENGYTF

abundance: NA
v_gene: TRBV6-5
d_gene: NA
CDR3aa: CASSLEGPYNSPLHF

abundance: NA
v_gene: TRBV6-1
d_gene: NA
CDR3aa: CASSEAQTAYGYTF

abundance: once
v_gene: TRBV7-2
d_gene: NA
CDR3aa: CASSSDRGSYNEQFF

abundance: NA
v_gene: TRBV25-1
d_gene: TRBD1
CDR3aa: CASRQGALEAFF

abundance: NA
v_gene: TRBV4-1
d_gene: TRBD1
CDR3aa: CASSLPGDRGKQYF

abundance: NA
v_gene: TRBV3-1/TRBV3-2
d_gene: NA
CDR3aa: CASSQVGGATGELFF

abundance: few
v_gene: TRBV2
d_gene: TRBD1
CDR3aa: CASNLKGTGQGYTF

abundance: few
v_gene: TRBV10-2
d_gene: NA
CDR3aa: CASSGGPSPSSGNTIYF

abundance: NA
v_gene: TRBV7-9
d_gene: TRBD2
CDR3aa: CASRKQAGASTDTQYF

abundance: NA
v_gene: TRBV7-9
d_gene: NA
CDR3aa: CASSLVGGRVDSNQPQHF

abundance: NA
v_gene: TRBV19
d_gene: TRBD1
CDR3aa: CASTGGSFGYTF

abundance: NA
v_gene: TRBV7-2
d_gene: TRBD1
CDR3aa: CASSPPGQGSTPLHF

abundance: NA
v_gene: TRBV7-8
d_gene: NA
CDR3aa: CASSFLSSGANVLTF

abundance: NA
v_gene: TRBV27
d_gene: TRBD1
CDR3aa: CASSPRTGGYQPQHF

abundance: NA
v_gene: TRBV5-4
d_gene: NA
CDR3aa: CASSSGATGELFF

abundance: NA
v_gene: TRBV27
d_gene: NA
CDR3aa: CASRRGGYEQYF

abundance: NA
v_gene: TRBV3-1/TRBV3-2
d_gene: NA
CDR3aa: CASSQGAEQYF

abundance: few
v_gene: TRBV3-1/TRBV3-2
d_gene: NA
CDR3aa: CASSQAGIGSNQPQHF

abundance: NA
v_gene: TRBV6-6
d_gene: NA
CDR3aa: CASTVLAGGNTEAFF

abundance: NA
v_gene: TRBV19
d_gene: NA
CDR3aa: CASSPSPTGSYEQYF

abundance: NA
v_gene: TRBV6-1
d_gene: NA
CDR3aa: CASSDGQNTEAFF

abundance: NA
v_gene: TRBV24-1
d_gene: TRBD1
CDR3aa: CATSDNRDRGSYTF

abundance: NA
v_gene: TRBV7-6
d_gene: TRBD2
CDR3aa: CASSRDGSGEGETQYF

abundance: NA
v_gene: TRBV10-3
d_gene: TRBD1
CDR3aa: CAISPDRSNTEAFF

abundance: NA
v_gene: TRBV11-1
d_gene: TRBD2
CDR3aa: CASSLGGNYEQYF